Listed below are T cell receptor beta chains from one sample, sequenced in a study of OX40 agonist ivuxolimab in advanced cancers. Here immunoSEQ multiplex PCR was the method, and the copy in TCRdb shows in-frame clones only, minus some. This table has about 100,000 clones, approximately 89% appearing once. This sample comprised CD4+ or CD8+ T cells sorted from blood, obtained in a trial of the OX40 agonist ivuxolimab. The receptors shown here come from an adult with an advanced solid tumor such as melanoma, head and neck, liver or kidney cancer. Both conserved end residues are part of each CDR3. Fields, in order: CDR3 protein, CDR3 DNA, clone size, J gene, D gene, CDR3 length, V gene. D genes are given only for firm matches. Clone sizes are given selectively: once, few, many, or a class where the clone is expanded.

cdr3_aa: CASSANRQGAAGYTF
cdr3_nt: TGTGCCAGCAGTGCCAATAGACAGGGGGCGGCTGGCTACACCTTC
clone_size: NA
j_call: TRBJ1-2
d_call: TRBD1
cdr3_length: 15
v_call: TRBV6-1

cdr3_aa: CASRDSSLSEAFF
cdr3_nt: TGTGCCAGCCGGGACAGCAGTTTGTCTGAAGCTTTCTTT
clone_size: NA
j_call: TRBJ1-1
d_call: TRBD1
cdr3_length: 13
v_call: TRBV2

cdr3_aa: CASSLDARDEQYF
cdr3_nt: TGTGCCAGCAGCTTAGACGCCAGGGACGAGCAGTACTTC
clone_size: NA
j_call: TRBJ2-7
d_call: NA
cdr3_length: 13
v_call: TRBV7-9

cdr3_aa: CASSLEFGGKSNQPQHF
cdr3_nt: TGTGCCAGCAGCTTAGAATTCGGGGGGAAGAGCAATCAGCCCCAGCATTTT
clone_size: NA
j_call: TRBJ1-5
d_call: NA
cdr3_length: 17
v_call: TRBV7-8

cdr3_aa: CASSIAETQYF
cdr3_nt: TGTGCCAGTAGTATCGCCGAGACCCAGTACTTC
clone_size: NA
j_call: TRBJ2-5
d_call: NA
cdr3_length: 11
v_call: TRBV19

cdr3_aa: CASSLRGDNSPLHF
cdr3_nt: TGTGCCAGCAGTTTACGGGGGGACAATTCACCCCTCCACTTT
clone_size: NA
j_call: TRBJ1-6
d_call: NA
cdr3_length: 14
v_call: TRBV27

cdr3_aa: CASSPGHGSQFSYEQYF
cdr3_nt: TGTGCCAGCTCACCAGGTCATGGGTCGCAATTCTCCTACGAGCAGTACTTC
clone_size: NA
j_call: TRBJ2-7
d_call: NA
cdr3_length: 17
v_call: TRBV18

cdr3_aa: CASSAIRAIWGKLFF
cdr3_nt: TGTGCCAGCAGTGCAATAAGGGCGATATGGGGAAAACTGTTTTTT
clone_size: few
j_call: TRBJ1-4
d_call: NA
cdr3_length: 15
v_call: TRBV6-1

cdr3_aa: CASSFLGGPGNEQFF
cdr3_nt: TGTGCCAGCAGCTTTTTAGGGGGGCCGGGGAATGAGCAGTTCTTC
clone_size: NA
j_call: TRBJ2-1
d_call: NA
cdr3_length: 15
v_call: TRBV5-8

cdr3_aa: CASRSWLATSKQFF
cdr3_nt: TGTGCCAGCAGGTCTTGGCTAGCGACGAGTAAGCAGTTCTTC
clone_size: NA
j_call: TRBJ2-1
d_call: NA
cdr3_length: 14
v_call: TRBV27

cdr3_aa: CASSLTPASGNEQYF
cdr3_nt: TGTGCCAGCAGCTTAACCCCGGCTAGCGGGAACGAGCAGTACTTC
clone_size: few
j_call: TRBJ2-7
d_call: TRBD2
cdr3_length: 15
v_call: TRBV7-8

cdr3_aa: CASSLGGSTGTDTQYF
cdr3_nt: TGTGCCAGCAGCTTGGGGGGGTCGACAGGCACAGATACGCAGTATTTT
clone_size: NA
j_call: TRBJ2-3
d_call: NA
cdr3_length: 16
v_call: TRBV5-4

cdr3_aa: CASSLGLGAGENEQFF
cdr3_nt: TGTGCCAGCAGCTTAGGTCTCGGAGCGGGGGAAAATGAGCAGTTCTTC
clone_size: NA
j_call: TRBJ2-1
d_call: TRBD2
cdr3_length: 16
v_call: TRBV7-2

cdr3_aa: CASSLPPETQYF
cdr3_nt: TGTGCCAGCAGCTTACCCCCAGAGACCCAGTACTTC
clone_size: NA
j_call: TRBJ2-5
d_call: NA
cdr3_length: 12
v_call: TRBV7-8

cdr3_aa: CASRKVAYNEQFF
cdr3_nt: TGTGCCAGCAGAAAGGTCGCCTACAATGAGCAGTTCTTC
clone_size: NA
j_call: TRBJ2-1
d_call: NA
cdr3_length: 13
v_call: TRBV6-1

cdr3_aa: CASSLAHLGQGAFF
cdr3_nt: TGCGCCAGCAGCTTGGCTCACCTGGGACAGGGGGCTTTCTTT
clone_size: NA
j_call: TRBJ1-1
d_call: TRBD1
cdr3_length: 14
v_call: TRBV5-1

cdr3_aa: CASTFTDTQYF
cdr3_nt: TGTGCCAGCACCTTCACAGATACGCAGTATTTT
clone_size: NA
j_call: TRBJ2-3
d_call: NA
cdr3_length: 11
v_call: TRBV2

cdr3_aa: CATSREAGTGHYEQYF
cdr3_nt: TGTGCCACCAGCAGAGAGGCCGGGACAGGACACTACGAGCAGTACTTC
clone_size: NA
j_call: TRBJ2-7
d_call: TRBD1
cdr3_length: 16
v_call: TRBV15

cdr3_aa: CASSPKIGGDEKLFF
cdr3_nt: TGCGCCAGCAGCCCAAAAATAGGGGGGGATGAAAAACTGTTTTTT
clone_size: NA
j_call: TRBJ1-4
d_call: NA
cdr3_length: 15
v_call: TRBV5-1

cdr3_aa: CASSLGHSTDTQYF
cdr3_nt: TGCGCCAGCAGCTTGGGGCACTCCACAGATACGCAGTATTTT
clone_size: NA
j_call: TRBJ2-3
d_call: NA
cdr3_length: 14
v_call: TRBV5-1

cdr3_aa: CASSFNRRHNEQFF
cdr3_nt: TGTGCCAGCAGCTTCAACAGGAGACACAATGAGCAGTTCTTC
clone_size: once
j_call: TRBJ2-1
d_call: NA
cdr3_length: 14
v_call: TRBV5-6

cdr3_aa: CASSIDRARISGANVLTF
cdr3_nt: TGTGCCAGTAGTATAGACAGGGCAAGAATCTCTGGGGCCAACGTCCTGACTTTC
clone_size: NA
j_call: TRBJ2-6
d_call: NA
cdr3_length: 18
v_call: TRBV19

cdr3_aa: CASSEDGQASGGYTF
cdr3_nt: TGCGCCAGCAGTGAGGATGGACAGGCCAGCGGTGGCTACACCTTC
clone_size: NA
j_call: TRBJ1-2
d_call: TRBD1
cdr3_length: 15
v_call: TRBV10-2

cdr3_aa: CAWRTSGTYEQYF
cdr3_nt: TGTGCCTGGAGAACTAGCGGGACCTACGAGCAGTACTTC
clone_size: NA
j_call: TRBJ2-7
d_call: TRBD2
cdr3_length: 13
v_call: TRBV30

cdr3_aa: CASSESRNQPQHF
cdr3_nt: TGCGCCAGCAGTGAGTCTAGAAATCAGCCCCAGCATTTT
clone_size: NA
j_call: TRBJ1-5
d_call: NA
cdr3_length: 13
v_call: TRBV10-1

cdr3_aa: CASSLGQGGSGNTIYF
cdr3_nt: TGCGCCAGCAGCTTGGGACAGGGTGGCTCTGGAAACACCATATATTTT
clone_size: NA
j_call: TRBJ1-3
d_call: TRBD1
cdr3_length: 16
v_call: TRBV5-1

cdr3_aa: CASSFSGARTYEQYF
cdr3_nt: TGTGCCAGCAGCTTCTCAGGGGCGCGAACCTACGAGCAGTACTTC
clone_size: NA
j_call: TRBJ2-7
d_call: NA
cdr3_length: 15
v_call: TRBV7-2

cdr3_aa: CASSQQGVGYGYTF
cdr3_nt: TGTGCCAGCTCACAACAGGGTGTGGGCTATGGCTACACCTTC
clone_size: few
j_call: TRBJ1-2
d_call: NA
cdr3_length: 14
v_call: TRBV18

cdr3_aa: CASSTRDSASYNEQFF
cdr3_nt: TGTGCCAGTAGTACCCGGGACTCCGCCTCCTACAATGAGCAGTTCTTC
clone_size: NA
j_call: TRBJ2-1
d_call: NA
cdr3_length: 16
v_call: TRBV19

cdr3_aa: CASSTGQYNSPLHF
cdr3_nt: TGCGCCAGCAGCACGGGACAGTATAATTCACCCCTCCACTTT
clone_size: NA
j_call: TRBJ1-6
d_call: TRBD1
cdr3_length: 14
v_call: TRBV5-1

cdr3_aa: CASSFLLEAFF
cdr3_nt: TGTGCCAGCAGCTTCCTTCTTGAAGCTTTCTTT
clone_size: NA
j_call: TRBJ1-1
d_call: NA
cdr3_length: 11
v_call: TRBV7-2

cdr3_aa: CASSQGPGYGYTF
cdr3_nt: TGTGCCAGCAGCCAAGGGCCCGGCTATGGCTACACCTTC
clone_size: NA
j_call: TRBJ1-2
d_call: NA
cdr3_length: 13
v_call: TRBV7-9

cdr3_aa: CASRGGLYNEQFF
cdr3_nt: TGCGCCAGCAGGGGTGGACTGTACAATGAGCAGTTCTTC
clone_size: NA
j_call: TRBJ2-1
d_call: NA
cdr3_length: 13
v_call: TRBV5-1

cdr3_aa: CASSLAGGQGQETQYF
cdr3_nt: TGCGCCAGCAGCTTGGCCGGGGGACAGGGGCAGGAGACCCAGTACTTC
clone_size: once
j_call: TRBJ2-5
d_call: TRBD1
cdr3_length: 16
v_call: TRBV5-1

cdr3_aa: CASSMGQDLYGYTF
cdr3_nt: TGTGCCAGTAGTATGGGACAGGATCTCTATGGCTACACCTTC
clone_size: NA
j_call: TRBJ1-2
d_call: TRBD1
cdr3_length: 14
v_call: TRBV19

cdr3_aa: CAWRDRFFRSNTGELFF
cdr3_nt: TGTGCCTGGAGGGACAGATTCTTTCGGTCGAACACCGGGGAGCTGTTTTTT
clone_size: NA
j_call: TRBJ2-2
d_call: NA
cdr3_length: 17
v_call: TRBV30

cdr3_aa: CASSPHVAGGPTGELFF
cdr3_nt: TGCGCCAGCAGCCCACACGTGGCGGGAGGTCCCACCGGGGAGCTGTTTTTT
clone_size: NA
j_call: TRBJ2-2
d_call: TRBD2
cdr3_length: 17
v_call: TRBV4-1

cdr3_aa: CASSRDSGANVLTF
cdr3_nt: TGTGCCAGCAGTCGCGACTCTGGGGCCAACGTCCTGACTTTC
clone_size: NA
j_call: TRBJ2-6
d_call: NA
cdr3_length: 14
v_call: TRBV6-1

cdr3_aa: CASSQDERGTDTQYF
cdr3_nt: TGCGCCAGCAGCCAGGATGAGAGGGGCACAGATACGCAGTATTTT
clone_size: NA
j_call: TRBJ2-3
d_call: NA
cdr3_length: 15
v_call: TRBV10-1

cdr3_aa: CSVSQGYQETQYF
cdr3_nt: TGCAGCGTTTCGCAGGGGTACCAAGAGACCCAGTACTTC
clone_size: NA
j_call: TRBJ2-5
d_call: NA
cdr3_length: 13
v_call: TRBV29-1

cdr3_aa: CASSFRTNVGYEQYF
cdr3_nt: TGTGCCAGCAGCTTTCGGACAAATGTGGGCTACGAGCAGTACTTC
clone_size: NA
j_call: TRBJ2-7
d_call: NA
cdr3_length: 15
v_call: TRBV11-1

cdr3_aa: CASSRGPYEQYF
cdr3_nt: TGTGCCAGTAGTCGGGGACCCTACGAGCAGTACTTC
clone_size: NA
j_call: TRBJ2-7
d_call: NA
cdr3_length: 12
v_call: TRBV19

cdr3_aa: CASSFLGRVEYF
cdr3_nt: TGTGCCAGCAGTTTTTTGGGCAGGGTTGAGTATTTT
clone_size: NA
j_call: TRBJ2-3
d_call: NA
cdr3_length: 12
v_call: TRBV27

cdr3_aa: CASSVGQSGAGELFF
cdr3_nt: TGTGCCAGCAGTGTGGGACAGTCTGGGGCCGGGGAGCTGTTTTTT
clone_size: NA
j_call: TRBJ2-2
d_call: TRBD1
cdr3_length: 15
v_call: TRBV6-1

cdr3_aa: CASSSTGVNQPQHF
cdr3_nt: TGTGCCAGCAGCTCGACAGGGGTGAATCAGCCCCAGCATTTT
clone_size: few
j_call: TRBJ1-5
d_call: TRBD1
cdr3_length: 14
v_call: TRBV7-9

cdr3_aa: CASSRGLLTSYEQYF
cdr3_nt: TGTGCCAGCAGCCGTGGACTCTTAACCTCCTACGAGCAGTACTTC
clone_size: NA
j_call: TRBJ2-7
d_call: NA
cdr3_length: 15
v_call: TRBV7-8

cdr3_aa: CASSIAQEGLTDTQYF
cdr3_nt: TGTGCCAGTAGTATTGCGCAGGAGGGGCTCACAGATACGCAGTATTTT
clone_size: NA
j_call: TRBJ2-3
d_call: NA
cdr3_length: 16
v_call: TRBV19

cdr3_aa: CASSPRLPPRLMQFF
cdr3_nt: TGTGCCAGCAGCCCCCGACTACCACCCCGACTAATGCAGTTCTTC
clone_size: NA
j_call: TRBJ2-1
d_call: NA
cdr3_length: 15
v_call: TRBV7-2

cdr3_aa: CASGEGAFSGNTIYF
cdr3_nt: TGTGCCAGCGGGGAAGGGGCCTTCTCTGGAAACACCATATATTTT
clone_size: NA
j_call: TRBJ1-3
d_call: NA
cdr3_length: 15
v_call: TRBV2

cdr3_aa: CASRPPGQGRNTGELFF
cdr3_nt: TGTGCCAGCAGACCTCCGGGACAGGGTCGCAACACCGGGGAGCTGTTTTTT
clone_size: NA
j_call: TRBJ2-2
d_call: TRBD1
cdr3_length: 17
v_call: TRBV27

cdr3_aa: CARPAGTSGGADTGELFF
cdr3_nt: TGTGCCAGGCCCGCCGGGACTAGCGGGGGGGCGGACACCGGGGAGCTGTTTTTT
clone_size: NA
j_call: TRBJ2-2
d_call: TRBD2
cdr3_length: 18
v_call: TRBV9

cdr3_aa: CASSPGDSQNYGYTF
cdr3_nt: TGTGCCAGCAGCCCGGGGGACAGCCAAAACTATGGCTACACCTTC
clone_size: NA
j_call: TRBJ1-2
d_call: TRBD1
cdr3_length: 15
v_call: TRBV7-9